The 2 T cell receptor beta chains given below trace back to one sample, sequenced in a study of blood T cell repertoires in COVID-19. Profiling relied on immunoSEQ multiplex PCR, and the TCRdb table lists in-frame clones only, not all of them. The sample includes approximately 80,000 clones, under 80% of them seen just once. The sample consisted of peripheral blood. The receptors shown here come from a human donor in a cohort sampled during active COVID-19.

In its sample, this clone was seen a few times. The V and J genes are TRBV19 and TRBJ2-1, with D tentatively TRBD2 (7 bases). CDR3 length: 14 amino acids. CDR1 is LNHDA and CDR2 is SQIVND in the germline V gene (reference sequence). V lost 1 base and J lost 5, with 9 bases in between. CDR3 DNA sequence: TGTGCCAGTAGTATAGGGGGGGGCGACAATGAGCAGTTCTTC. It is translated as CASSIGGGDNEQFF.

V is TRBV11-3 and J is TRBJ2-1; TRBD2 aligns across 16 bases. The CDR3 is 18 residues long. V lost 5 bases to trimming and J lost 7 bases; unmatched junction nucleotides: 11. Germline V lookup: CDR1 SGHNT, CDR2 YENEEA. CDR3 in DNA: TGTGCCAGCAGCCCGGGACTAGCGGGAGGGCGGGTTTTAAATGAGCAGTTCTTC. Its translation: CASSPGLAGGRVLNEQFF.